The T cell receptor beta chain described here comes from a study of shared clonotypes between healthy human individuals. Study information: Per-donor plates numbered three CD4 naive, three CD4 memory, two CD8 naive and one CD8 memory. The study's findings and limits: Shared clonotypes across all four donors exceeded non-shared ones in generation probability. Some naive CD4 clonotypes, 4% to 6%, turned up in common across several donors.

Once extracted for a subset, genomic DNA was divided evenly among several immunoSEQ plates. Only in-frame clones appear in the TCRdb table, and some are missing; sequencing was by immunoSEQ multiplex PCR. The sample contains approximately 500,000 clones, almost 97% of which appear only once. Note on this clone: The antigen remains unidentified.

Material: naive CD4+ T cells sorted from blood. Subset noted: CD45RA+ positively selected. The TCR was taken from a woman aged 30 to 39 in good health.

CDR3 coding DNA: TGTGCCAGCTCACCCGGGACTGTCCGGAGCATTCAGTACTTC. Translating it yields CASSPGTVRSIQYF. The chain joins TRBV18 to TRBJ2-4; D may be TRBD2 (6 bases). V was pared by 3 bases and J by 9 bases, with 15 bases between. The CDR3 length is 14 residues. Looked up from germline, CDR1 is KGHSH and CDR2 is LQKENI.